Listed below are T cell receptor beta chains from one sample, sequenced in a study of beta chain features in type 1 diabetes. The data were produced by immunoSEQ multiplex PCR, yet TCRdb's version contains in-frame clones alone and is incomplete. The sample yields 400,000 to 600,000 clones, about 30% seen once. The specimen was naive CD4+ T cells from blood. These TCRs come from a young man in good health. Both conserved end residues are part of each CDR3. Fields, in order: V gene, clone size, J gene, D gene, CDR3 protein, CDR3 DNA. A D gene is named only where the DNA matches it firmly. The listing skips clone size in some rows; elsewhere it reads once, few, many or a size class.

v_gene: TRBV29-1
abundance: .
j_gene: TRBJ2-7
d_gene: TRBD2
CDR3aa: CSVALAGGNHEQYF
CDR3nt: TGCAGCGTTGCCTTAGCGGGAGGGAACCACGAGCAGTACTTC

v_gene: TRBV10-3
abundance: few
j_gene: TRBJ2-1
d_gene: TRBD2
CDR3aa: CAISEFREGLLYNEQFF
CDR3nt: TGTGCCATCAGTGAGTTCCGGGAGGGCCTTTTGTACAATGAGCAGTTCTTC

v_gene: TRBV4-3
abundance: .
j_gene: TRBJ2-1
d_gene: TRBD2
CDR3aa: CASSRRGTSPMDEQFF
CDR3nt: TGCGCCAGCAGCCGCCGGGGGACTAGCCCGATGGATGAGCAGTTCTTC

v_gene: TRBV7-7
abundance: .
j_gene: TRBJ2-5
d_gene: TRBD1
CDR3aa: CASSRTGTGEETQYF
CDR3nt: TGTGCTAGCAGCCGAACCGGGACAGGGGAAGAGACCCAGTACTTC

v_gene: TRBV14
abundance: .
j_gene: TRBJ2-1
d_gene: .
CDR3aa: CASSGGGGAHNEQFF
CDR3nt: TGTGCCAGCAGCGGTGGGGGGGGCGCCCACAATGAGCAGTTCTTC

v_gene: TRBV29-1
abundance: .
j_gene: TRBJ2-5
d_gene: TRBD2
CDR3aa: CSVEGAGGPVETQYF
CDR3nt: TGCAGCGTTGAAGGGGCGGGAGGGCCGGTAGAGACCCAGTACTTC

v_gene: TRBV2
abundance: few
j_gene: TRBJ2-3
d_gene: .
CDR3aa: CASNGNFTDTQYF
CDR3nt: TGTGCCAGCAATGGGAATTTCACAGATACGCAGTATTTT

v_gene: TRBV9
abundance: few
j_gene: TRBJ2-1
d_gene: .
CDR3aa: CASSVIGKADEQFF
CDR3nt: TGTGCCAGCAGCGTTATAGGGAAGGCGGATGAGCAGTTCTTC

v_gene: TRBV27
abundance: few
j_gene: TRBJ2-5
d_gene: .
CDR3aa: CASSVGVSEWTQYF
CDR3nt: TGTGCCAGCAGCGTAGGGGTCTCTGAATGGACCCAGTACTTC

v_gene: TRBV5-6
abundance: .
j_gene: TRBJ2-1
d_gene: TRBD2
CDR3aa: CASSNSGRAYNEQFF
CDR3nt: TGTGCCAGCAGCAATAGCGGGAGGGCCTACAATGAGCAGTTCTTC

v_gene: TRBV30
abundance: few
j_gene: TRBJ1-1
d_gene: .
CDR3aa: CARRGGRNTEAFF
CDR3nt: TGTGCCCGACGAGGGGGACGGAACACTGAAGCTTTCTTT

v_gene: TRBV7-8
abundance: .
j_gene: TRBJ2-3
d_gene: .
CDR3aa: CASSPLTRQHTDTQYF
CDR3nt: TGTGCCAGCAGCCCACTTACGAGGCAGCACACAGATACGCAGTATTTT

v_gene: TRBV30
abundance: few
j_gene: TRBJ1-2
d_gene: .
CDR3aa: CAWSEGGGYTF
CDR3nt: TGTGCCTGGAGTGAGGGAGGTGGCTACACCTTC

v_gene: TRBV7-2
abundance: .
j_gene: TRBJ2-1
d_gene: .
CDR3aa: CASSLPSNEQFF
CDR3nt: TGTGCCAGCAGTTTACCTTCTAATGAGCAGTTCTTC

v_gene: TRBV29-1
abundance: .
j_gene: TRBJ2-2
d_gene: .
CDR3aa: CSVDGLRGTGPGELFF
CDR3nt: TGCAGCGTTGATGGGTTACGGGGGACGGGCCCCGGGGAGCTGTTTTTT

v_gene: TRBV7-8
abundance: .
j_gene: TRBJ2-3
d_gene: .
CDR3aa: CASSLEHRGSTDTQYF
CDR3nt: TGTGCCAGCAGCCTCGAACACCGGGGCAGCACAGATACGCAGTATTTT

v_gene: TRBV11-2
abundance: .
j_gene: TRBJ2-2
d_gene: TRBD1
CDR3aa: CASSLLPGQPNTGELFF
CDR3nt: TGTGCCAGCAGCTTGCTGCCGGGACAGCCGAACACCGGGGAGCTGTTTTTT

v_gene: TRBV30
abundance: .
j_gene: TRBJ1-4
d_gene: .
CDR3aa: CAWSVGLNEKLFF
CDR3nt: TGTGCCTGGAGTGTGGGTCTTAATGAAAAACTGTTTTTT

v_gene: TRBV28
abundance: .
j_gene: TRBJ2-5
d_gene: .
CDR3aa: CASKEGREETQYF
CDR3nt: TGTGCCAGCAAAGAGGGAAGGGAAGAGACCCAGTACTTC

v_gene: TRBV5-1
abundance: .
j_gene: TRBJ2-7
d_gene: TRBD2
CDR3aa: CASSFSWGTSSEQYF
CDR3nt: TGCGCCAGCAGCTTCTCCTGGGGGACTAGCAGCGAGCAGTACTTC

v_gene: TRBV28
abundance: .
j_gene: TRBJ2-3
d_gene: .
CDR3aa: CASSAPGGRPVADTQYF
CDR3nt: TGTGCCAGCAGTGCCCCGGGCGGGCGGCCTGTGGCAGATACGCAGTATTTT

v_gene: TRBV15
abundance: .
j_gene: TRBJ2-2
d_gene: TRBD2
CDR3aa: CATSRGTSGRTGELFF
CDR3nt: TGTGCCACCAGCAGAGGAACTAGCGGGAGGACCGGGGAGCTGTTTTTT

v_gene: TRBV9
abundance: few
j_gene: TRBJ2-1
d_gene: .
CDR3aa: CASSVAWQYNEQFF
CDR3nt: TGTGCCAGCAGCGTAGCTTGGCAGTACAATGAGCAGTTCTTC

v_gene: TRBV28
abundance: .
j_gene: TRBJ2-4
d_gene: .
CDR3aa: CASSLQPLKNIQYF
CDR3nt: TGTGCCAGCAGCCTCCAACCTCTCAAAAACATTCAGTACTTC

v_gene: TRBV30
abundance: .
j_gene: TRBJ2-3
d_gene: TRBD2
CDR3aa: CACYPTSGSRTDTQYF
CDR3nt: TGTGCCTGCTACCCGACTAGCGGGAGTCGAACAGATACGCAGTATTTT

v_gene: TRBV4-1
abundance: few
j_gene: TRBJ2-1
d_gene: TRBD2
CDR3aa: CASSLGLADYNEQFF
CDR3nt: TGCGCCAGCAGCCTGGGTCTAGCGGACTACAATGAGCAGTTCTTC

v_gene: TRBV9
abundance: .
j_gene: TRBJ2-7
d_gene: .
CDR3aa: CASSVAEGRQYF
CDR3nt: TGTGCCAGCAGCGTAGCTGAGGGGCGGCAGTACTTC

v_gene: TRBV6-5
abundance: .
j_gene: TRBJ2-5
d_gene: TRBD2
CDR3aa: CASSYDRLAGETQYF
CDR3nt: TGTGCCAGCAGTTACGATAGGCTAGCGGGAGAGACCCAGTACTTC

v_gene: TRBV30
abundance: few
j_gene: TRBJ1-1
d_gene: .
CDR3aa: CAWSVRPGEAFF
CDR3nt: TGTGCCTGGAGTGTACGGCCAGGGGAAGCTTTCTTT

v_gene: TRBV29-1
abundance: .
j_gene: TRBJ1-1
d_gene: TRBD1
CDR3aa: CSVEVDRANTEAFF
CDR3nt: TGCAGCGTTGAAGTAGACAGGGCGAACACTGAAGCTTTCTTT

v_gene: TRBV12-5
abundance: .
j_gene: TRBJ2-5
d_gene: .
CDR3aa: CASGFGETQYF
CDR3nt: TGTGCTAGTGGTTTTGGAGAGACCCAGTACTTC